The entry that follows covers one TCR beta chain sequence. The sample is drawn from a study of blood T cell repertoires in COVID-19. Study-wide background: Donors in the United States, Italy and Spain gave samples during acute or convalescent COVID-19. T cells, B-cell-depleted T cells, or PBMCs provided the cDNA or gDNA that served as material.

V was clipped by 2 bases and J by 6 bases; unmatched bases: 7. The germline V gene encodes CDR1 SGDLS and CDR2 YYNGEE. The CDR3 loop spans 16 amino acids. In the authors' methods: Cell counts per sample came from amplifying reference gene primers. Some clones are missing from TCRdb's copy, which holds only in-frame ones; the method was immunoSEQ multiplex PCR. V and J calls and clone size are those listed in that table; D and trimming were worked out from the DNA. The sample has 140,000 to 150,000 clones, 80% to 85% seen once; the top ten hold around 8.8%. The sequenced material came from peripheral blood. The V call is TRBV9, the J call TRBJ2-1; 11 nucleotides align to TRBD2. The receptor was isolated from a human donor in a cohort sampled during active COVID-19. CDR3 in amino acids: CASSVQLAGVANEQFF. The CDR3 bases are TGTGCCAGCAGCGTGCAACTAGCGGGAGTGGCCAATGAGCAGTTCTTC.